Presented here are 20 T cell receptor beta chains from one specimen sequenced in a study of STAT3 mutations in large granular lymphocyte leukemia. Their target antigens are unknown. This table comes from immunoSEQ multiplex PCR, and its TCRdb copy is limited to in-frame clones, with some not included. The sample shows several thousand clones, around 75% of them seen only once. The study, taken as a whole, reports: In T-cell large granular lymphocyte leukemia, about half of patients showed multiple immunodominant subclonotypes.

Sequencing was carried out using peripheral blood mononuclear cells. Receptor source: a woman in her thirties or forties with T-cell large granular lymphocyte leukemia. Some clones in this sample may be carry-over from other donors' samples.

This chain connects TRBV5-1 to TRBJ2-7, with D unclear. This CDR3 is 12 amino acids long. CDR1 and CDR2 from the germline V gene are SGHRS and YFSETQ. Trimming took off 4 bases at V and 2 bases at J, with 7 bases between the two ends. CDR3 amino acids: CASSPSPYEQYF. CDR3 bases: TGCGCCAGCAGCCCCTCCCCCTACGAGCAGTACTTC.

The gene calls are TRBV30 and TRBJ1-2; 10 bases match TRBD1. The CDR3 is 14 residues long. Germline-derived CDR1 and CDR2 are GTSNPN and SVGIG (reference sequence). V lost 3 bases and J lost 3; bases outside the gene matches: 4. CDR3 residues: CAWRGGTGDYGYTF. Here the CDR3 DNA reads TGTGCCTGGAGGGGTGGGACAGGGGACTATGGCTACACCTTC.

The chain uses TRBV5-4 and TRBJ1-2, with 7 positions matching TRBD1. Germline CDR1 SGHNT, CDR2 YYREEE (reference sequence). Trimming at V came to 2 bases and at J to 4 bases, leaving 5 bases not matched to a gene. This CDR3 is built from 14 residues. CDR3 bases: TGTGCCAGCAGCTTCGACCGACAGGGCTATGGCTACACCTTC. This codes for CASSFDRQGYGYTF.

This clone occurred a few times. V usage is TRBV27 and J usage is TRBJ2-7; TRBD2 matches at 7 bases. J gave up 3 bases and V 8 bases, and 4 bases lay outside the gene matches. The CDR3 extends over 12 amino acids. The germline CDR1 and CDR2 sequences are MNHEY and SMNVEV (reference sequence). The CDR3 region has the DNA TGTGCCAGCGGGGGGGTGAGCTACGAGCAGTACTTC. As protein: CASGGVSYEQYF.

The chain employs TRBV27 and TRBJ1-1, with no clear D. The germline V gene encodes CDR1 MNHEY and CDR2 SMNVEV (reference sequence). The CDR3 is 14 residues long. V was cut by 5 bases and J by 1 base, with 11 bases left in between. CDR3 amino acids: CASSPSRGNTEAFF. DNA for the CDR3: TGTGCCAGCAGTCCTAGTAGAGGGAACACTGAAGCTTTCTTT.

V is TRBV7-9 and J is TRBJ2-1; maybe TRBD1 (6 bases). Germline CDR1 is SEHNR and CDR2 is FQNEAQ (reference sequence). This CDR3 region has 15 residues. The ends were cut back, 3 bases at V and 7 bases at J, with 16 bases in the middle. The CDR3 DNA follows: TGTGCCAGCAGCTTCCAAAAACAGGGCCTTAATGAGCAGTTCTTC. This gives the protein CASSFQKQGLNEQFF.

CDR3 residues: CASSFTGTVREAFF. In DNA form, the CDR3 reads TGTGCCAGCAGCTTCACCGGGACAGTAAGAGAAGCTTTCTTT. The V and J genes are TRBV13 and TRBJ1-1, with TRBD1 identical over 7 bases. Trimming removed 3 bases from V and 8 bases from J; junction bases left unmatched: 9. Germline V gives CDR1 PRHDT, CDR2 FYEKMQ (reference sequence). CDR3 length equals 14 residues. The whole variable domain, remainder taken from reference TRBV13 and TRBJ1-1, is AAGVIQSPRHLIKEKRETATLKCYPIPRHDTVYWYQQGPGQDPQFLISFYEKMQSDKGSIPDRFSAQQFSDYHSELNMSSLELGDSALYFCASSFTGTVREAFFGQGTRLTVV.

The sample holds a few counts of this clone. J is TRBJ2-5 and V is TRBV7-9; TRBD1 is a possible D gene (6 bases). Germline CDR1 is SEHNR and CDR2 is FQNEAQ (reference sequence). CDR3 size: 14 residues. V lost 1 base, J lost 5 bases, and 11 bases lay in between. In DNA, the CDR3 is TGTGCCAGCAGCTTAGGAGGGCAGGGGGAGACCCAGTACTTC. Its protein product is CASSLGGQGETQYF.

The rearrangement uses TRBV5-1 and TRBJ1-5; weak D call: TRBD1 (6 bases). From germline, CDR1 is SGHRS and CDR2 YFSETQ. The V and J ends lost 5 bases and 4 bases respectively, with 13 bases between them. This CDR3 has 14 residues. CDR3 residues: CASSPGQINQPQHF. In DNA form, the CDR3 reads TGCGCCAGCAGTCCAGGACAGATTAATCAGCCCCAGCATTTT.

The chain couples TRBV6-5 to TRBJ1-4, with D hard to call. Germline assignment: CDR1 MNHEY and CDR2 SVGAGI. The CDR3 contains 14 residues. V lost 5 bases, J lost 5 bases, and 12 bases lay in between. In nucleotides, the CDR3 is TGTGCCAGCAGTCGGGCCAGGCTAAATGAAAAACTGTTTTTT. This sequence encodes CASSRARLNEKLFF.

Comments on this clone: Distinct nucleotide sequences in the sample also encode this CDR3. The chain employs TRBV18 and TRBJ2-7, with D perhaps TRBD1 (5 bases). CDR1 is KGHSH, CDR2 LQKENI, per germline. Trimming took off 6 bases at V and 2 bases at J, with 14 bases between the two ends. CDR3 length equals 14 residues. CDR3 sequence (DNA): TGTGCCAGCTCCCCCCGGCAGGGTACCTACGAGCAGTACTTC. It encodes CASSPRQGTYEQYF.

This chain connects TRBV4-1 to TRBJ2-1; perhaps TRBD2 as D (6 bases). V shed 0 bases and J shed 7 bases, with 10 bases lying between them. In germline, CDR1 is MGHRA, CDR2 YSYEKL. The CDR3 runs to 14 residues. CDR3: CASSQEEGGNEQFF. The DNA of the CDR3 is TGCGCCAGCAGCCAAGAGGAGGGTGGGAATGAGCAGTTCTTC.

The chain couples TRBV7-9 to TRBJ1-1; D is ambiguous. V gave up 7 bases and J gave up 5 bases, with 11 bases separating them. The CDR3 totals 12 residues. The germline V gene encodes CDR1 SEHNR and CDR2 FQNEAQ (reference sequence). The CDR3 loop is CASTNSWTEAFF. Written as DNA, the CDR3 is TGTGCCAGCACCAATTCCTGGACTGAAGCTTTCTTT.

This clone was recorded a few times. The chain recombines TRBV30 with TRBJ1-5; 7 bases are shared with TRBD1. V dropped 1 base and J dropped 4; count of bases not matched to a gene: 13. In germline, CDR1 is GTSNPN, CDR2 SVGIG (reference sequence). This CDR3 is built from 17 residues. CDR3: CAWSAPSSGTANQPQHF. CDR3 nucleotide sequence: TGTGCCTGGAGTGCACCAAGTTCCGGGACAGCGAATCAGCCCCAGCATTTT.

The rearrangement uses TRBV29-1 and TRBJ2-3, with a weak D call TRBD1 (6 bases). Germline V gives CDR1 SQVTM, CDR2 ANQGSEA. V lost 7 bases and J lost 0, with 14 bases in between. This CDR3 comprises 14 residues. CDR3 bases: TGCAGCGGGGGGACACGTTCTAGCACAGATACGCAGTATTTT. Translating gives CSGGTRSSTDTQYF.

The chain employs TRBV5-1 and TRBJ2-1, with D perhaps TRBD2 (5 bases). The length of the CDR3 is 15 residues. Germline V CDR1 and CDR2: SGHRS, YFSETQ. Trimming shortened V by 0 bases and J by 6 bases, and 13 bases separated the two germline ends. This CDR3 is CASSLVASRSNEQFF. The CDR3 nucleotides read TGCGCCAGCAGCTTGGTGGCTAGCAGGAGCAATGAGCAGTTCTTC.

The rearrangement links TRBV6-5 to TRBJ1-1; possibly TRBD1 for D (6 bases). V was shortened by 2 bases and J by 1 base, with 8 bases between the two germline ends. CDR3 size: 14 residues. The germline gives CDR1 MNHEY, CDR2 SVGAGI. The CDR3: CASSYLQGNTEAFF. In DNA, the CDR3 is TGTGCCAGCAGTTACCTACAGGGGAACACTGAAGCTTTCTTT.

This clone has a single count. The chain uses TRBV30 and TRBJ2-7; 9 bases are a match to TRBD1. Germline V gives CDR1 GTSNPN, CDR2 SVGIG (reference sequence). V was pared by 3 bases and J by 2 bases, with 20 bases of the junction left unmatched. This CDR3 has 19 amino acids. CDR3: CAWSPRGQGKLTRTYEQYF. CDR3 nucleotide sequence: TGTGCCTGGAGCCCAAGGGGACAGGGAAAACTAACAAGAACCTACGAGCAGTACTTC.

The V gene is TRBV7-9, the J gene TRBJ2-1; TRBD2 is a possible D gene (6 bases). V lost 5 bases, J lost 4 bases, and 15 bases lay in between. The CDR3 covers 15 residues. Germline loops: CDR1 SEHNR, CDR2 FQNEAQ (reference sequence). The CDR3 DNA reads TGTGCCAGCAGCCTTACTAGCTCCCGTTACAATGAGCAGTTCTTC. Amino acid sequence: CASSLTSSRYNEQFF.

The V call is TRBV5-1, the J call TRBJ1-1, with a tentative D call TRBD1 (5 bases). The CDR3 sequence is 13 residues long. Germline CDR1 is SGHRS and CDR2 is YFSETQ. V lost 4 bases and J lost 11, with 18 bases in between. The CDR3 nucleotides are TGCGCCAGCAGCCGTAGTTGGGACTCCGACGCTTTCTTT. It is translated as CASSRSWDSDAFF. The full variable domain, its missing parts supplied by reference TRBV5-1 and TRBJ1-1, is KAGVTQTPRYLIKTRGQQVTLSCSPISGHRSVSWYQQTPGQGLQFLFEYFSETQRNKGNFPGRFSGRQFSNSRSEMNVSTLELGDSALYLCASSRSWDSDAFFGQGTRLTVV.